The 28 T cell receptor beta chains in this list originate from one sample, sequenced in a study of blood T cell repertoires in COVID-19. Generated by immunoSEQ multiplex PCR, the TCRdb table keeps only in-frame clones and is missing some. The sample includes some 140,000 clones, approximately 83% of them seen just once. Sequencing input: peripheral blood. The receptors were gathered from a woman in her sixties with acute or convalescent COVID-19.

This clone was seen only a few times. The J gene is TRBJ1-1, the V gene TRBV19; 10 bases are shared with TRBD1. V shed 4 bases and J 10 bases; nucleotides not matched to a gene: 3. The CDR3 runs to 12 residues. The germline V gene has CDR1 LNHDA and CDR2 SQIVND (reference sequence). The CDR3 nucleotides are TGTGCCAGTAGTACGCGACAGGGGGCAGCTTTCTTT. It codes for CASSTRQGAAFF.

The chain joins TRBV5-1 to TRBJ1-1; D is perhaps TRBD1 (5 bases). Germline V CDR1 and CDR2: SGHRS, YFSETQ. This CDR3 contains 13 residues. With 2 bases removed from V and 1 base from J, the gap between germline ends came to 6 bases. The CDR3 DNA reads as TGCGCCAGCAGCTTTCAGGGGAACACTGAAGCTTTCTTT. As protein: CASSFQGNTEAFF.

This chain joins TRBV13 and TRBJ2-3, with TRBD2 matching 12 bases. Germline trimming cut 1 base from V and 4 bases from J; bases unmatched to any gene: 0. The length of the CDR3 is 15 residues. Germline V gives CDR1 PRHDT, CDR2 FYEKMQ (reference sequence). The CDR3 loop is CASSLASGGADTQYF. CDR3 bases: TGTGCCAGCAGCTTAGCTAGCGGGGGGGCAGATACGCAGTATTTT.

The chain recombines TRBV6-5 with TRBJ1-2; D is perhaps TRBD1 (6 bases). V was cut by 6 bases and J by 8 bases, with 22 bases left in between. Germline-derived CDR1 and CDR2 are MNHEY and SVGAGI. The CDR3 consists of 15 residues. Here the CDR3 reads CASRTSQGPWWGYTF. The CDR3, as DNA: TGTGCCAGCAGGACCTCGCAGGGGCCCTGGTGGGGCTACACCTTC.

The chain links TRBV24-1 to TRBJ1-2; the match to TRBD1 covers 8 bases. The V segment lost 3 bases and the J segment 4 bases; nucleotides outside the gene matches: 3. There are 14 residues in the CDR3. CDR1 is KGHDR, CDR2 SFDVKD, per germline. CDR3 bases: TGTGCCACCAGTGATGCGGGACAGGCCTATGGCTACACCTTC. Its protein product is CATSDAGQAYGYTF.

This clone has more than one count but fewer than ten. The chain couples TRBV5-6 to TRBJ1-2; possible D gene TRBD1, 6 bases. The CDR3 spans 17 residues. The germline CDR1 and CDR2 sequences are SGHDT and YYEEEE. Trimming took off 2 bases at V and 4 bases at J, with 21 bases between the two ends. The CDR3 region is CASSFTSGHKGLYGYTF. CDR3 sequence (DNA): TGTGCCAGCAGCTTCACCTCGGGACACAAAGGACTCTATGGCTACACCTTC. Looking up the rest from reference TRBV5-6 and TRBJ1-2 gives the full variable domain: DAGVTQSPTHLIKTRGQQVTLRCSPKSGHDTVSWYQQALGQGPQFIFQYYEEEERQRGNFPDRFSGHQFPNYSSELNVNALLLGDSALYLCASSFTSGHKGLYGYTFGSGTRLTVV.

V and J are TRBV7-3 and TRBJ2-3, with 12 bases lining up with TRBD2. Germline trimming cut 2 bases from V and 6 bases from J; bases unmatched to any gene: 3. The CDR3 runs 15 residues. Germline loops: CDR1 SGHTA, CDR2 FQGTGA. The chain's CDR3 is CASSLASGGVDTQYF. The CDR3 DNA is TGTGCCAGCAGCTTAGCTAGCGGGGGGGTGGATACGCAGTATTTT.

Of note for this clone: Other DNA sequences from this sample encode an identical CDR3 as well. The chain carries TRBV10-3 and TRBJ1-1; 9 positions agree with TRBD1. Trimming took 9 bases from V and 1 from J; bases not matched to a gene: 3. This CDR3 region has 13 residues. Germline V gives CDR1 ENHRY, CDR2 SYGVKD. Here the CDR3 reads CAISGQGNTEAFF. In DNA, the CDR3 is TGTGCCATTTCGGGACAGGGGAACACTGAAGCTTTCTTT.

CDR3 amino acids: CASSIGGPMGQPQHF. The CDR3 coding sequence is TGTGCCAGTAGTATCGGAGGGCCCATGGGTCAGCCCCAGCATTTT. The rearrangement joins TRBV19 to TRBJ1-5; no clear D gene. V was trimmed by 3 bases and J by 6 bases, leaving 15 bases between them. Germline-derived CDR1 and CDR2 are LNHDA and SQIVND (reference sequence). The CDR3 spans 15 residues. The full variable domain, rest sourced from reference TRBV19 and TRBJ1-5, is DGGITQSPKYLFRKEGQNVTLSCEQNLNHDAMYWYRQDPGQGLRLIYYSQIVNDFQKGDIAEGYSVSREKKESFPLTVTSAQKNPTAFYLCASSIGGPMGQPQHFGDGTRLSIL.

Remarks on this clone: At one of its ends the junction is not consistent with the germline gene, which may arise from a read error. The rearrangement joins TRBV6-5 to TRBJ1-4; no clear D gene. From germline, CDR1 is MNHEY and CDR2 SVGAGI. This CDR3 spans 13 amino acids. The CDR3 nucleotides read TGTGCCAGCAGTCCCGGGTCTAACGAAAAACTGTTTTTT. The encoded protein is CASSPGSNEKLFF.

This chain connects TRBV19 to TRBJ1-2, with 9 bases aligning to TRBD1. The CDR3 length is 13 residues. Trimming cost V 7 bases and J 2 bases; bases outside gene matches: 2. In germline, CDR1 is LNHDA, CDR2 SQIVND (reference sequence). The CDR3 loop is CASKGTGNYGYTF. CDR3 DNA: TGTGCCAGTAAAGGGACAGGGAACTATGGCTACACCTTC.

The chain couples TRBV5-1 to TRBJ1-1; D gene uncertain. Germline loops: CDR1 SGHRS, CDR2 YFSETQ. V was pared by 2 bases and J by 3 bases, with 8 bases between. The CDR3 is made up of 13 amino acids. CDR3: CASSFRGYTEAFF. DNA for the CDR3: TGCGCCAGCAGCTTTCGGGGATACACTGAAGCTTTCTTT.

The chain carries TRBV27 and TRBJ1-2, with TRBD1 matching over 8 bases. Looked up from germline, CDR1 is MNHEY and CDR2 is SMNVEV (reference sequence). Germline trimming cut 5 bases from V and 8 bases from J; bases unmatched to any gene: 7. CDR3 size: 13 residues. The CDR3 nucleotides are TGTGCCAGCAGTCTGACAGGGGCGTGGGGCTACACCTTC. It translates to CASSLTGAWGYTF.

This chain uses TRBV6-5 with TRBJ1-1; 8 nucleotides align to TRBD1. With V trimmed by 0 bases and J by 6 bases, 9 bases remained unmatched. Germline CDR1 reads MNHEY; CDR2 reads SVGAGI. The CDR3 is made up of 16 amino acids. The CDR3 nucleotides are TGTGCCAGCAGTTACTCCGGGGGCCAGACAGGGGCTGAAGCTTTCTTT. This sequence encodes CASSYSGGQTGAEAFF.

The chain has TRBV6-2 or TRBV6-3 and TRBJ2-3, with D tentatively TRBD2 (5 bases). Trimming left V 5 bases short and J 9 bases short, with 12 bases between. The CDR3 consists of 12 residues. Germline V gene sequence: CDR1 MNHEY, CDR2 SVGEGT. DNA of the CDR3: TGTGCCAGCAGTCCCCTCGAGGGCACGCAGTATTTT. Protein sequence: CASSPLEGTQYF.

The chain couples TRBV6-5 to TRBJ2-1, with D perhaps TRBD1 (7 bases). Germline V gives CDR1 MNHEY, CDR2 SVGAGI. The CDR3 runs to 15 residues. Between the trimmed V and J ends, which lost 2 bases and 13 bases, there was a span of 21 bases. The CDR3 loop reads CASSYGGTARKGQFF. Here the CDR3 DNA reads TGTGCCAGCAGTTACGGAGGGACAGCCAGGAAGGGACAGTTCTTC.

The CDR3 bases are TGTGCCAGCAGCCCGGGGGTCAGCACAGATACGCAGTATTTT. Translation: CASSPGVSTDTQYF. The chain combines TRBV7-9 with TRBJ2-3; D may be TRBD2 (6 bases). In germline, CDR1 is SEHNR, CDR2 FQNEAQ (reference sequence). Trimming removed 5 bases at V and 0 bases at J, with 9 bases between. CDR3 size: 14 residues.

The chain links TRBV3-1 (or the pseudogene TRBV3-2) to TRBJ1-6, with D unclear. This CDR3 has 16 amino acids. Between the trimmed V and J ends, which lost 0 bases and 3 bases, there was a span of 9 bases. CDR1 is LGHDT and CDR2 is YNNKEL in the germline V gene (reference sequence). CDR3 loop: CASSQDTGIYNSPLHF. CDR3 in DNA: TGTGCCAGCAGCCAAGATACGGGGATCTATAATTCACCCCTCCACTTT.

The chain recombines TRBV3-1 (or the pseudogene TRBV3-2) with TRBJ1-1, with D uncertain. Germline-derived CDR1 and CDR2 are LGHDT and YNNKEL (reference sequence). Deletions cut 4 bases from V and 4 bases from J, with 7 bases between. The CDR3 loop spans 12 amino acids. The chain's CDR3 is CASSPRGTEAFF. CDR3 in DNA: TGTGCCAGCAGCCCCCGGGGCACTGAAGCTTTCTTT.

Notes on this clone: Other DNA variants within this sample encode the same CDR3. The chain joins TRBV5-1 to TRBJ2-3, with no clear D. Per the germline V gene, CDR1 is SGHRS and CDR2 is YFSETQ. V lost 3 bases and J lost 0, with 5 bases in between. This CDR3 has 13 amino acids. The CDR3 DNA reads TGCGCCAGCAGCTCCCTCAGCACAGATACGCAGTATTTT. Translating gives CASSSLSTDTQYF.

As concerns this clone: Other nucleotide sequences from this sample produce the same CDR3. The chain is built from TRBV7-9 and TRBJ1-4; D unresolved. Germline values: CDR1 SEHNR, CDR2 FQNEAQ (reference sequence). Trimming took off 1 base at V and 4 bases at J, with 7 bases between the two ends. This CDR3 is 14 amino acids long. CDR3 in DNA: TGTGCCAGCAGCTTAGGAACGGTTAATGAAAAACTGTTTTTT. Protein sequence: CASSLGTVNEKLFF.

This clone was counted a few times. The genes are TRBV7-9 and TRBJ1-2; D is perhaps TRBD1 (5 bases). Trimming stripped 2 bases from V and 6 bases from J, with 13 bases between. Germline V gives CDR1 SEHNR, CDR2 FQNEAQ (reference sequence). The CDR3 consists of 14 residues. This CDR3 reads CASSLQGGWDGYTF. The CDR3 DNA sequence: TGTGCCAGCAGCTTACAGGGAGGTTGGGATGGCTACACCTTC.

V gene TRBV4-2 combines with J gene TRBJ2-3, with a weak D call TRBD1 (6 bases). V dropped 5 bases and J dropped 5 bases, with 20 bases sitting between them. The germline V gene encodes CDR1 LGHNA and CDR2 YNFKEQ. There are 16 residues in the CDR3. The CDR3: CASSIQGTLNVDTQYF. DNA for the CDR3: TGTGCCAGCAGCATACAGGGTACGTTAAACGTAGATACGCAGTATTTT.

V is TRBV5-4 and J is TRBJ2-7, with a weak D call TRBD2 (5 bases). The CDR3 is made up of 15 amino acids. Trimming pared 3 bases from V and 0 bases from J, leaving 13 bases between. Germline-derived CDR1 and CDR2 are SGHNT and YYREEE (reference sequence). The CDR3 spells CASSSVTGSSYEQYF. DNA for the CDR3: TGTGCCAGCAGCTCGGTGACGGGGAGCTCCTACGAGCAGTACTTC.

The chain uses TRBV18 and TRBJ1-1, with D unclear. Trimming stripped 5 bases from V and 3 bases from J, with 10 bases between. Germline lookup yields CDR1 KGHSH and CDR2 LQKENI. The CDR3 is made up of 13 amino acids. The CDR3 DNA follows: TGTGCCAGCTCAGGCAGAAGCGACACTGAAGCTTTCTTT. Amino acid sequence: CASSGRSDTEAFF. Combining the CDR3 with reference TRBV18 and TRBJ1-1 gives the whole variable domain NAGVMQNPRHLVRRRGQEARLRCSPMKGHSHVYWYRQLPEEGLKFMVYLQKENIIDESGMPKERFSAEFPKEGPSILRIQQVVRGDSAAYFCASSGRSDTEAFFGQGTRLTVV.

This sequence joins TRBV7-9 and TRBJ2-5, with D tentatively TRBD2 (6 bases). Looked up from germline, CDR1 is SEHNR and CDR2 is FQNEAQ (reference sequence). CDR3 length: 14 amino acids. The V end lost 4 bases, the J end lost 1 base, and 10 bases lay between the germline ends. The CDR3 here is CASSYAGGQETQYF. CDR3 sequence (DNA): TGTGCCAGCAGCTACGCCGGGGGCCAAGAGACCCAGTACTTC.

The CDR3 loop is CASSEQHSNQPQHF. The CDR3 DNA reads TGTGCCAGCAGTGAACAGCATAGCAATCAGCCCCAGCATTTT. The rearrangement links TRBV6-4 to TRBJ1-5, with unresolved D. The CDR3 loop spans 14 amino acids. Germline CDR1 MRHNA, CDR2 SNTAGT. Deletions cut 3 bases from V and 0 bases from J, with 6 bases between.

The table lists this clone with many counts. The chain has TRBV2 and TRBJ2-5; D ambiguous. This CDR3 spans 14 amino acids. V dropped 7 bases and J dropped 4 bases, with 16 bases sitting between them. In germline, CDR1 is SNHLY, CDR2 FYNNEI. The CDR3 nucleotides are TGTGCCAGCAAACTGACTGTTCTCCCAGAGACCCAGTACTTC. It yields the protein CASKLTVLPETQYF.